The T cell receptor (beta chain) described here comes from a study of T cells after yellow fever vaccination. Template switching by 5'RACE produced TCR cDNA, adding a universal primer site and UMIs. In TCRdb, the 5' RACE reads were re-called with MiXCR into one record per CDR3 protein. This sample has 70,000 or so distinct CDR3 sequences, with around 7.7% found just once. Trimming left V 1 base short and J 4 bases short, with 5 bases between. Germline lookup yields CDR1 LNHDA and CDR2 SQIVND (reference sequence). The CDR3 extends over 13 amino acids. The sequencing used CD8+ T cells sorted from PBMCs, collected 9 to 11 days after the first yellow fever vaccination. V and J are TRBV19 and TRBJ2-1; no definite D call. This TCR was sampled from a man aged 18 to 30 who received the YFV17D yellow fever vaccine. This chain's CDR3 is CASSIARYNEQFF. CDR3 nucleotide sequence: TGTGCCAGTAGTATAGCCAGGTACAATGAGCAGTTCTTC.